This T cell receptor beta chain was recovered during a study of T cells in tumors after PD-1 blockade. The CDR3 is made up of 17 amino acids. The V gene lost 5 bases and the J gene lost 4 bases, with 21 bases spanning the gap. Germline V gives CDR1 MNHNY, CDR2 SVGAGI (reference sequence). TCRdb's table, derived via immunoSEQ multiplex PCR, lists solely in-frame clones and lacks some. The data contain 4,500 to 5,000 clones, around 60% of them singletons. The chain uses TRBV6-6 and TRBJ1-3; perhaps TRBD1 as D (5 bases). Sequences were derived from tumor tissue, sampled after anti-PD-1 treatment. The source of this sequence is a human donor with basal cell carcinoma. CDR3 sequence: CASSPPGAQTSGNTIYF. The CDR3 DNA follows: TGTGCCAGCAGTCCCCCTGGGGCCCAGACCTCGGGAAACACCATATATTTT.